One and the same sample provided the 27 T cell receptor beta chains below, sequenced in a study of monozygotic twins with inflammatory bowel disease. TCRdb re-called the 5' RACE reads and shows each CDR3 protein once, DNA omitted. The table lists about 150,000 distinct CDR3 sequences. Material for sequencing was blood. The receptors come from a human donor with ulcerative colitis or Crohn's disease, or a healthy co-twin of an affected twin (not recorded which).

The chain links TRBV5-1 to TRBJ1-1. Germline CDR1 reads SGHRS; CDR2 reads YFSETQ. This CDR3 comprises 15 residues. CDR3: CASSLEGPGNTEAFF.

The V and J genes are TRBV12-3 or TRBV12-4 and TRBJ2-1; no DNA is available, so the TRBD2 call from TCRdb remains unchecked. The CDR3 spans 15 residues. This CDR3 is CASTLGTTSYNEQFF.

The chain is built from TRBV19 and TRBJ1-2; absent DNA, TCRdb's TRBD1 call cannot be checked. CDR1 is LNHDA, CDR2 SQIVND, per germline (reference sequence). This CDR3 is built from 15 residues. CDR3 in amino acids: CASSSPAGDNYGYTF.

The chain has TRBV28 and TRBJ2-5; TCRdb returns TRBD2, unconfirmable since there is no DNA. This CDR3 spans 15 amino acids. The V gene's germline CDR1 is MDHEN and CDR2 SYDVKM. CDR3 sequence: CASRGLAVFQETQYF.

This chain uses TRBV5-1 with TRBJ1-2; the D call of TRBD1 rests on TCRdb alone, since no DNA is present to check it. The CDR3 loop spans 12 amino acids. CDR1 is SGHRS and CDR2 is YFSETQ in the germline V gene. CDR3 residues: CASSLGTGIYTF. Combining the CDR3 with reference TRBV5-1 and TRBJ1-2 gives the whole variable domain KAGVTQTPRYLIKTRGQQVTLSCSPISGHRSVSWYQQTPGQGLQFLFEYFSETQRNKGNFPGRFSGRQFSNSRSEMNVSTLELGDSALYLCASSLGTGIYTFGSGTRLTVV.

The gene calls are TRBV20-1 and TRBJ2-1; TCRdb reports TRBD2, a call that lacks DNA to check it against. This CDR3 spans 15 amino acids. Germline V lookup: CDR1 DFQATT, CDR2 SNEGSKA (reference sequence). CDR3 protein: CSAHTPSGRAREQFF.

The CDR3: CASSSKSANTGELFF. V usage is TRBV6-1 and J usage is TRBJ2-2. Per germline, CDR1 MNHNS and CDR2 SASEGT. This CDR3 has 15 amino acids.

The chain couples TRBV20-1 to TRBJ2-5; with no DNA, the TCRdb D assignment of TRBD1 cannot be verified. CDR3 length: 14 residues. CDR1 is DFQATT, CDR2 SNEGSKA, per germline (reference sequence). Here the CDR3 reads CSARFQGAWETQYF.

The rearrangement links TRBV6-4 to TRBJ2-3. Germline V lookup: CDR1 MRHNA, CDR2 SNTAGT. The CDR3 consists of 15 residues. The CDR3 reads CASSDHGRGTDTQYF.

The chain recombines TRBV20-1 with TRBJ2-6. Per germline, CDR1 DFQATT and CDR2 SNEGSKA (reference sequence). The CDR3 loop spans 15 amino acids. CDR3 region: CSASKTGSGANVLTF.

This CDR3 reads CASSPDGYGYTF. This chain uses TRBV12-3 or TRBV12-4 with TRBJ1-2. The CDR3 runs 12 residues.

V usage is TRBV27 and J usage is TRBJ2-2; without DNA, the TCRdb call of TRBD1 cannot be checked. CDR3 length equals 14 residues. Germline-derived CDR1 and CDR2 are MNHEY and SMNVEV (reference sequence). CDR3 loop: CASSPGQLTGELFF.

CDR3 protein: CACSLKLAGATDTQYF. J is TRBJ2-3 and V is TRBV5-1; the D call of TRBD2 rests on TCRdb alone, since no DNA is present to check it. The length of the CDR3 is 16 residues. The germline V gene encodes CDR1 SGHRS and CDR2 YFSETQ. The complete variable domain, with remaining parts taken from reference TRBV5-1 and TRBJ2-3, reads KAGVTQTPRYLIKTRGQQVTLSCSPISGHRSVSWYQQTPGQGLQFLFEYFSETQRNKGNFPGRFSGRQFSNSRSEMNVSTLELGDSALYLCACSLKLAGATDTQYFGPGTRLTVL.

The chain joins TRBV20-1 to TRBJ1-1; the D call from TCRdb, TRBD1, cannot be confirmed without DNA. Germline V CDR1 and CDR2: DFQATT, SNEGSKA (reference sequence). The CDR3 sequence is 14 residues long. The CDR3 protein is CSARSGRGRTEAFF.

V usage is TRBV5-4 and J usage is TRBJ2-3. The CDR3 has 16 amino acids. CDR1 is SGHNT and CDR2 is YYREEE in the germline V gene (reference sequence). The CDR3 is CASSLGRTSGTDTQYF. The entire variable domain, with the rest obtained from reference TRBV5-4 and TRBJ2-3, is as follows: ETGVTQSPTHLIKTRGQQVTLRCSSQSGHNTVSWYQQALGQGPQFIFQYYREEENGRGNFPPRFSGLQFPNYSSELNVNALELDDSALYLCASSLGRTSGTDTQYFGPGTRLTVL.

The V gene is TRBV12-3 or TRBV12-4, the J gene TRBJ2-1; as DNA is missing, the TRBD2 call by TCRdb cannot be tested. This CDR3 has 15 residues. The CDR3 protein is CASRQLAGGPGEQFF.

The V call is TRBV4-1, the J call TRBJ1-5; there is no DNA to check the TCRdb D call of TRBD1. The CDR3 extends over 15 amino acids. CDR1 and CDR2 (germline): MGHRA, YSYEKL. CDR3 residues: CASSQDLQGIQPQHF.

This rearrangement joins TRBV5-3 to TRBJ1-6. TRBV5-3 is known as an ORF, though its function is uncertain. The CDR3 extends over 23 amino acids. The CDR3 reads CARSLYGLTRDLKRSSYNSPLHF.

The CDR3 sequence is CASNSAPSGSLKETQYF. This chain joins TRBV5-1 and TRBJ2-5; TCRdb selects TRBD2, and the lack of DNA leaves this call unchecked. The CDR3 covers 17 residues. Germline CDR1 is SGHRS and CDR2 is YFSETQ. Complete variable domain (other parts from reference TRBV5-1 and TRBJ2-5): KAGVTQTPRYLIKTRGQQVTLSCSPISGHRSVSWYQQTPGQGLQFLFEYFSETQRNKGNFPGRFSGRQFSNSRSEMNVSTLELGDSALYLCASNSAPSGSLKETQYFGPGTRLLVL.

This chain links TRBV7-2 with TRBJ2-7; the D call from TCRdb, TRBD2, cannot be confirmed without DNA. The CDR3 sequence is 15 residues long. Germline values: CDR1 SGHTA, CDR2 FQGNSA. The CDR3 spells CASSLTIAGGYEQYF.

The chain employs TRBV5-6 and TRBJ2-2; TCRdb selects TRBD2, and the lack of DNA leaves this call unchecked. CDR3 size: 16 residues. The V gene's germline CDR1 is SGHDT and CDR2 YYEEEE. This CDR3 is CASAWGTSGITGELFF.

J is TRBJ2-3 and V is TRBV12-3 or TRBV12-4; TCRdb calls TRBD1, which cannot be checked without DNA. The CDR3 has 14 residues. The CDR3 reads CASSVLTGPDTQYF.

The V call is TRBV5-4, the J call TRBJ1-1; TCRdb proposes TRBD1, but this gene call is untestable without DNA. Per the germline V gene, CDR1 is SGHNT and CDR2 is YYREEE (reference sequence). The CDR3 runs to 15 residues. CDR3 protein: CASNRLQGEGTEAFF.

The chain uses TRBV5-1 and TRBJ2-7. This CDR3 has 13 residues. The V gene's germline CDR1 is SGHRS and CDR2 YFSETQ. The CDR3 loop is CASRSTDTYEQYF.

The chain combines TRBV30 with TRBJ1-1; TCRdb picks TRBD1, but there is no DNA to check that call. This CDR3 has 14 amino acids. CDR1 and CDR2 (germline): GTSNPN, SVGIG (reference sequence). This chain's CDR3 is CAWSSGQGSTEAFF.

The chain employs TRBV6-5 and TRBJ1-1; TCRdb calls TRBD1, which cannot be checked without DNA. This CDR3 comprises 18 residues. Germline CDR1 and CDR2: MNHEY and SVGAGI. CDR3 region: CASSPTWDRISLNTEAFF.

CDR3 region: CASIYIGRDKEQFF. V is TRBV11-2 and J is TRBJ2-1; TCRdb names TRBD1, which stays unverified in the absence of DNA. From germline, CDR1 is SGHAT and CDR2 FQNNGV. This CDR3 spans 14 amino acids.